This TCR beta chain is from a study of blood T cell repertoires in COVID-19. Across the whole study: Samples taken during acute and convalescent COVID-19 were collected in the United States, Italy and Spain.

The CDR3 length is 14 residues. Germline V lookup: CDR1 SGHDN, CDR2 FVKESK. V dropped 0 bases and J dropped 6; count of bases not matched to a gene: 2. Authors' methods: Reference gene primer amplification in the assay estimated nucleated cell counts. The repertoire was sequenced with immunoSEQ multiplex PCR; TCRdb's copy has only in-frame clones and lacks some. That table furnishes V, J and clone size, whereas the DNA furnished D and trimming. The table includes some 260,000 clones, about 88% detected once. Sequences were obtained from peripheral blood. The receptor's source is a woman in her 40s who had recovered from COVID-19. J is TRBJ1-2 and V is TRBV14, with 9 bases lining up with TRBD1. The CDR3 nucleotides are TGTGCCAGCAGCCAAGACGGGACAGGGAATGGCTACACCTTC. Its protein product is CASSQDGTGNGYTF.